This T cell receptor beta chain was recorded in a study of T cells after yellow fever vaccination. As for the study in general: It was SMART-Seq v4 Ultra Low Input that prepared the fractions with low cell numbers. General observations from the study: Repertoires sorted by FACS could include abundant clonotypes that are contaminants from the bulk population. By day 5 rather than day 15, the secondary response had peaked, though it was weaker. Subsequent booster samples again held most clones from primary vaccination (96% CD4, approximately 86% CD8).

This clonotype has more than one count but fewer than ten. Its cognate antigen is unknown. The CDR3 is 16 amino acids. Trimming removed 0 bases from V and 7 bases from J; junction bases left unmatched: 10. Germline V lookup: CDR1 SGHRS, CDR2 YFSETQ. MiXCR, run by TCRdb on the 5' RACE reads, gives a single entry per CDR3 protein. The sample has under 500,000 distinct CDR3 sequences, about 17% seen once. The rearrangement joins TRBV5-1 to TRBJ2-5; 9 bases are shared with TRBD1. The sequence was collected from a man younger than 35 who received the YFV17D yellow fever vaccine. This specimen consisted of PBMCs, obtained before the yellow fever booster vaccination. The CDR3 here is CASSLATTGGLRTQYF. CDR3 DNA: TGCGCCAGCAGCTTGGCGACGACAGGGGGACTAAGGACCCAGTACTTC.